This TCR beta chain originates from a study of T cells in Graves' hyperthyroidism and ophthalmopathy. At the level of the study: Peripheral blood was obtained at initial diagnosis, preceding any treatment.

This clonotype was counted at least ten times. Patients with uncontrolled infections, other autoimmune diseases, pregnancy or lactation were excluded. The source of the PBMCs was 8 to 10 ml of fresh peripheral blood. The source material, RNA transcripts, was used to amplify TCR beta CDR3 regions. A set of HTBI primers served as the primers for a first-round RT-PCR of the TCR CDR3. TCRdb reprocessed the multiplex PCR reads with MiXCR, giving one entry per CDR3 protein. The sample includes roughly 290,000 distinct CDR3 sequences, around 15% of them seen just once. This CDR3 spans 14 amino acids. The V end was cut by 0 bases, the J end by 5 bases, with 10 bases between. CDR1 and CDR2 from the germline V gene are MNHNS and SASEGT.

Source material: blood. The chain uses TRBV6-1 and TRBJ1-2, with D tentatively TRBD1 (6 bases). This clonotype originated in a woman aged 40 to 55 with Graves' hyperthyroidism. The DNA of the CDR3 is TGTGCCAGCAGTGAAGCACATCAGGGGTATGGCTACACCTTC. Amino acids: CASSEAHQGYGYTF.